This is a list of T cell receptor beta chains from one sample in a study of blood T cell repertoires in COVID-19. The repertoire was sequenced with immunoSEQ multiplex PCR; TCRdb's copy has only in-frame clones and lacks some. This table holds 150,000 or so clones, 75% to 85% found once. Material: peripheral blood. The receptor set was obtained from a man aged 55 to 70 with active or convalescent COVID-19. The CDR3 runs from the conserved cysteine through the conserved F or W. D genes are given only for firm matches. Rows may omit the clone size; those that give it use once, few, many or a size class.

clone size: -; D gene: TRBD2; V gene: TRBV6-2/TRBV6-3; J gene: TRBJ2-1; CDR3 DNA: TGTGCCAGCAGCCGCCAAATCGGGGTGGCGGGAGACAATGAGCAGTTCTTC; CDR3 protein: CASSRQIGVAGDNEQFF
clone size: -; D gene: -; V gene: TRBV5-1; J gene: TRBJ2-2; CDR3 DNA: TGCGCCAGCAGCTTAGACGGGCCCGGGGGCACCGGGGAGCTGTTTTTT; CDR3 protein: CASSLDGPGGTGELFF
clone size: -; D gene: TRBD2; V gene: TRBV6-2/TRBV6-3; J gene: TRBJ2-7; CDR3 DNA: TGTGCCAGCAGTTACTCCTGGACTAGCGGGGTCAGATCCTACGAGCAGTACTTC; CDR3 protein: CASSYSWTSGVRSYEQYF
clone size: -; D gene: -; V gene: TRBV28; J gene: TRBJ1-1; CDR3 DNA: TGTGCCAGCAGTTTATTGCCCAAAAGAGGGACTGAAGCTTTCTTT; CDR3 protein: CASSLLPKRGTEAFF
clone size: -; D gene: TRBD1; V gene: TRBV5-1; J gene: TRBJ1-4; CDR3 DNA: TGCGCCAGCAGCTTTCGACCAGGAAACAGGGGTGAAAAACTGTTTTTT; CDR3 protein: CASSFRPGNRGEKLFF
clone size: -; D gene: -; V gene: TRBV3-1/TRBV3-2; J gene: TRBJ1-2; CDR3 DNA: TGTGCCAGCAGCCAGAGAGAGGTTGGCTATGGCTACACCTTC; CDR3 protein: CASSQREVGYGYTF
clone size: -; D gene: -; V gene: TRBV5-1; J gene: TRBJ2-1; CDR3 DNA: TGCGCCAGCAGCTTGTTCAGGCTAGCGAGCAATGAGCAGTTCTTC; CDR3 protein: CASSLFRLASNEQFF
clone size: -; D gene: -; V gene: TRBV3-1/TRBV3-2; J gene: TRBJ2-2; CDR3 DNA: TGTGCCAGCAGCCAAACCTCAGGGGGGCGCACCGGGGAGCTGTTTTTT; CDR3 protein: CASSQTSGGRTGELFF
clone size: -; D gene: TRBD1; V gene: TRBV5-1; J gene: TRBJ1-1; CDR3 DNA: TGCGCCAGCAGCCCAAGACAGGGGGCGATGAACACTGAAGCTTTCTTT; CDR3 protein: CASSPRQGAMNTEAFF
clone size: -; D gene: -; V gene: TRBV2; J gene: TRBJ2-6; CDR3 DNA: TGTGCCAGCACCTTCTCCGGGACACCCATCTCTGGGGCCAACGTCCTGACTTTC; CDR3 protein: CASTFSGTPISGANVLTF
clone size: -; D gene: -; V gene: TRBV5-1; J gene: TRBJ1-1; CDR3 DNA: TGCGCCAGCAGCTTGGGGGCAGGCTGGAACACTGAAGCTTTCTTT; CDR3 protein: CASSLGAGWNTEAFF
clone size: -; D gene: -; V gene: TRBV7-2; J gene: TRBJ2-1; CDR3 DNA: TGTGCCAGCAGCTTGGGAGCAGTCGGGCTTGATGAGCAGTTCTTC; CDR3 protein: CASSLGAVGLDEQFF
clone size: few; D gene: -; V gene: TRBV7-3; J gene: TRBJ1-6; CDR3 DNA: TGTGCCAGCAGCCGGGGGGGCTCTAATTCACCCCTCCACTTT; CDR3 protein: CASSRGGSNSPLHF
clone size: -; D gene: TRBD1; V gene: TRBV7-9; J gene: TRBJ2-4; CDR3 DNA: TGTGCCAGCAGCGGACAGGGAAGGGGTAACATTCAGTACTTC; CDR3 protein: CASSGQGRGNIQYF
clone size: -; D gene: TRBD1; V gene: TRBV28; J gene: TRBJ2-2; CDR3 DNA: TGTGCCAGCACTAGGGGGCACACCGGGGAGCTGTTTTTT; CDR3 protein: CASTRGHTGELFF
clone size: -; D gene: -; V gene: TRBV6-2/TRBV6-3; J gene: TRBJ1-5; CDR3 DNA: TGTGCCAGCAGTTACTCGGGGGGGAATCAGCCCCAGCATTTT; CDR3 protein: CASSYSGGNQPQHF
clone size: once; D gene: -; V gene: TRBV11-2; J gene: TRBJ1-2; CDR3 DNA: TGTGCCAGCAGCCTAAGCAACTATGGCTACACCTTC; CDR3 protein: CASSLSNYGYTF
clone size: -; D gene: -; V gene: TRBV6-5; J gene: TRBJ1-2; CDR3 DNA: TGTGCCAGCAACAGACCTTCGAATGGCTACACCTTC; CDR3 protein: CASNRPSNGYTF
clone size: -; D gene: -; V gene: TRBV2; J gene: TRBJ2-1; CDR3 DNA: TGTGCCAGCAGCGGACAAAGCTCCTACAATGAGCAGTTCTTC; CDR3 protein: CASSGQSSYNEQFF
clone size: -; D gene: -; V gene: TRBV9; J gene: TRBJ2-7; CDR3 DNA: TGTGCCAGCAGCGTAGTACCCGCGGGTGACTACGAGCAGTACTTC; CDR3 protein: CASSVVPAGDYEQYF
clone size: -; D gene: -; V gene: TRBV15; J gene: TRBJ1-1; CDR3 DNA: TGTGCCACCAGCATCCGGGGGGCGGACACTGAAGCTTTCTTT; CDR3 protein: CATSIRGADTEAFF
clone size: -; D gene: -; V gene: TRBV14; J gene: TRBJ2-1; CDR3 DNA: TGTGCCAGCAGCCATGGGGCGGCCCGTATGGGTGAGCAGTTCTTC; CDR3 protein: CASSHGAARMGEQFF
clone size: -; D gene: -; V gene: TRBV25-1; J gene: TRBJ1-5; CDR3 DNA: TGTGCCAGCAGGGGCAACAGCAATCAGCCCCAGCATTTT; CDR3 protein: CASRGNSNQPQHF
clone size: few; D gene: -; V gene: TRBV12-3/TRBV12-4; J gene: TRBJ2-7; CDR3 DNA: TGTGCCAGCAGTTTCCCAGGCTACGAGCAGTACTTC; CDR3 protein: CASSFPGYEQYF
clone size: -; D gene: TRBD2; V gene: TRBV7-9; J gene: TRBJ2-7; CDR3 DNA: TGTGCCAGCAGCTTGTGGCCCGGGACTAGCGGGCCGGCCTACGAGCAGTACTTC; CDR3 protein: CASSLWPGTSGPAYEQYF
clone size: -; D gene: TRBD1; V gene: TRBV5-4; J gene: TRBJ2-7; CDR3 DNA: TGTGCCAGCAGCAGTCAGGGGGCGCGCTACGAGCAGTACTTC; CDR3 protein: CASSSQGARYEQYF
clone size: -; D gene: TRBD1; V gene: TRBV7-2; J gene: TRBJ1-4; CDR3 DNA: TGTGCCAGCAGACGGTCCCGGGACAGGGCTGAAAAACTGTTTTTT; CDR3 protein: CASRRSRDRAEKLFF
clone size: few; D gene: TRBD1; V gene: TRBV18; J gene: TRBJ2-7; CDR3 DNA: TGTGCCAGCTCACCGGACAGGGTCGGACAGTACTTC; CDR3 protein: CASSPDRVGQYF
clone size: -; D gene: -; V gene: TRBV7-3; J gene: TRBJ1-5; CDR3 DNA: TGTGCCAGCAGCTTAACGAGGAATCAGCCCCAGCATTTT; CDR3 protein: CASSLTRNQPQHF
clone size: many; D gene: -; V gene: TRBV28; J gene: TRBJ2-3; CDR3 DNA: TGTGCCAGCAGTTCTACAGGTCAGGGTACGCAGTATTTT; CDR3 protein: CASSSTGQGTQYF
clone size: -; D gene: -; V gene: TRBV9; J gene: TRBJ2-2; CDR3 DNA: TGTGCCAGCAGCGCGGGACTTGACGGGGAGCTGTTTTTT; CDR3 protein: CASSAGLDGELFF
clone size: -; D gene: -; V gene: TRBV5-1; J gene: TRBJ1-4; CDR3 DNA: TGCGCCAGCAGCCCCCCGGGGGATCGGGAAAAACTGTTTTTT; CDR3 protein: CASSPPGDREKLFF
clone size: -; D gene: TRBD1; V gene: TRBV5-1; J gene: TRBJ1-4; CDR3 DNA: TGCGCCAGCAGCTTGGCCCTCGGGACAGGGGATGAAAAACTGTTTTTT; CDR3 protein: CASSLALGTGDEKLFF
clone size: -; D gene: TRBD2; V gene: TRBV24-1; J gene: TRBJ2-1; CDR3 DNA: TGTGCCACCTCTTCTAGCGGGAAGTTGTTATTTGAGCAGTTCTTC; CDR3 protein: CATSSSGKLLFEQFF
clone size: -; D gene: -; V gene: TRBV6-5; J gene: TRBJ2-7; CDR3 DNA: TGTGCCAGCAGTCGAACTCGCGGGGCCCACGAGCAGTACTTC; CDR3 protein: CASSRTRGAHEQYF
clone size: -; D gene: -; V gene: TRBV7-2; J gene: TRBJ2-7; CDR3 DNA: TGTGCCAGCAGCTTCGGGAGCTCCTACGAGCAGTACTTC; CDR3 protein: CASSFGSSYEQYF
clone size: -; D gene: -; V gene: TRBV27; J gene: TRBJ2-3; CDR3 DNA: TGTGCCAGCAAAGCTAACCCACCCGGGTCCCCAGATACGCAGTATTTT; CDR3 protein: CASKANPPGSPDTQYF